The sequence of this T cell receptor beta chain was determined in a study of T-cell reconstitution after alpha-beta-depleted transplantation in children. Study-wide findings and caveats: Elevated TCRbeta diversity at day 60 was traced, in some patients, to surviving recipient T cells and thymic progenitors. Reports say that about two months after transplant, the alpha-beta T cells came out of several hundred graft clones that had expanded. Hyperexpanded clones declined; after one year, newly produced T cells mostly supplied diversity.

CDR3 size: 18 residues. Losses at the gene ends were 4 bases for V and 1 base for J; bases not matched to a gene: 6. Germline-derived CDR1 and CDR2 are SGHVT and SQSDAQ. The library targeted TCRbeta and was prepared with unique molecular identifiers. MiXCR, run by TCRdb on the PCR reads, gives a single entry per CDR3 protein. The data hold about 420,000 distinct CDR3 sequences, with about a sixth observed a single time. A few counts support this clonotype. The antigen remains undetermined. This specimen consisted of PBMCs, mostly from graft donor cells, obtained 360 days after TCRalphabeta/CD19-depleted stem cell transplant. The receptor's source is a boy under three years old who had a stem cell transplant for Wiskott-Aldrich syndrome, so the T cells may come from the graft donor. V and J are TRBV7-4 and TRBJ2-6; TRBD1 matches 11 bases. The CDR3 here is CASSSNGQGASGANVLTF. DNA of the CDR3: TGTGCCAGCAGCTCTAACGGACAGGGGGCTTCTGGGGCCAACGTCCTGACTTTC.